This is a list of T cell receptor beta chains from one sample in a study of early T cells in non-severe SARS-CoV-2 infection. TCRdb itself ran the 5' RACE reads through MiXCR, one entry per CDR3 protein. Of 26,000 or so distinct CDR3 sequences listed, about 3.8% were seen once; the top ten hold 6.2%. Sequencing used whole blood. The receptors come from an adult who was a healthcare worker with PCR-confirmed SARS-CoV-2 infection or an uninfected control (not recorded which). The CDR3 runs from the conserved cysteine through the conserved F or W. A D gene is named only where the DNA matches it firmly. Some rows have no size entry. The others give once, few or many, or a class for an expanded clone.

j_gene	abundance	v_gene	d_gene	CDR3aa	CDR3nt
TRBJ2-7	many	TRBV30	-	CAWILDLGPKYF	TGTGCCTGGATACTCGATTTGGGCCCCAAGTACTTC
TRBJ1-2	-	TRBV14	-	CASSQEAGRGYGYTF	TGTGCCAGCAGCCAAGAGGCAGGGAGGGGCTATGGCTACACCTTC
TRBJ2-5	-	TRBV7-9	TRBD2	CASSSTGTSVTQETQYF	TGTGCCAGCAGCTCAACCGGGACTAGCGTAACCCAAGAGACCCAGTACTTC
TRBJ2-2	many	TRBV11-2	TRBD2	CASSFMLAGNTGELFF	TGTGCCAGCAGCTTTATGTTAGCGGGAAACACCGGGGAGCTGTTTTTT
TRBJ2-5	many	TRBV7-2	TRBD1	CASSLVAGGMGETQYF	TGTGCCAGCAGCTTAGTGGCAGGGGGAATGGGAGAGACCCAGTACTTC
TRBJ2-3	-	TRBV5-1	TRBD1	CASSLVQGDTTQYF	TGCGCCAGCAGCTTGGTTCAGGGGGATACGACGCAGTATTTT
TRBJ2-3	many	TRBV19	TRBD2	CASSSPRAGEYTDTQYF	TGTGCCAGTAGTTCGCCCCGGGCGGGAGAGTACACAGATACGCAGTATTTT
TRBJ2-3	-	TRBV4-1	TRBD1	CASSPTPGTGGADTQYF	TGCGCCAGCAGCCCCACACCCGGGACAGGGGGAGCAGATACGCAGTATTTT
TRBJ2-3	few	TRBV6-6	-	CASSSSGRAGTDTQYF	TGTGCCAGCAGTTCCTCCGGCCGGGCAGGCACAGATACGCAGTATTTT
TRBJ1-6	many	TRBV7-2	-	CASSPLGGSNSPLHF	TGTGCCAGCAGCCCTCTGGGCGGCTCCAATTCACCCCTCCACTTT
TRBJ2-7	many	TRBV6-5	TRBD2	CASSYLAGGPYEQYF	TGTGCCAGCAGTTACCTTGCGGGAGGGCCCTACGAGCAGTACTTC
TRBJ1-4	many	TRBV20-1	TRBD1	CSANPPQGLSEKLFF	TGCAGTGCTAATCCACCACAGGGGTTATCGGAAAAACTGTTTTTT
TRBJ2-2	many	TRBV3-1	-	CASSSRRGAGSTGELFF	TGTGCCAGCAGCTCAAGAAGGGGAGCAGGGTCTACCGGGGAGCTGTTTTTT
TRBJ1-5	few	TRBV19	-	CASSRRQRIYQPQHF	TGTGCCAGTAGTAGGCGGCAGAGAATATATCAGCCCCAGCATTTT
TRBJ1-1	many	TRBV7-3	TRBD1	CASSPFGTANTEAFF	TGTGCCAGCAGCCCCTTCGGGACAGCTAACACTGAAGCTTTCTTT
TRBJ2-1	-	TRBV18	TRBD1	CASHPRDRNNEQFF	TGTGCCAGCCATCCGCGGGACAGGAACAATGAGCAGTTCTTC
TRBJ1-1	many	TRBV7-2	-	CASSSRHSTEAFF	TGTGCCAGCAGCTCTCGTCATTCGACTGAAGCTTTCTTT
TRBJ1-2	medium-sized	TRBV20-1	-	CSAALPGAEGYTF	TGCAGTGCCGCCCTGCCGGGGGCAGAAGGCTACACCTTC
TRBJ1-6	few	TRBV18	-	CTSSPENSPLHF	TGTACCAGCTCGCCAGAAAATTCACCCCTCCACTTT
TRBJ1-1	many	TRBV29-1	-	CSAEGRDSTEAFF	TGCAGCGCCGAAGGCAGGGATAGCACTGAAGCTTTCTTT
TRBJ2-3	few	TRBV29-1	-	CSVDRQRADTQYF	TGCAGCGTTGATAGACAGAGGGCAGATACGCAGTATTTT